The rows below give T cell receptor beta chains drawn from one sample of a study of blood T cell repertoires in COVID-19. Clones were sequenced by immunoSEQ multiplex PCR, and TCRdb holds only the in-frame ones, with some missing. The table has more than 200,000 clones, 75% to 90% seen once. The sequenced sample consisted of PBMCs or T cells enriched from blood (not recorded which). The receptors were sampled from a woman younger than 45 with acute COVID-19. The CDR3 runs from the conserved cysteine through the conserved F or W. Fields, in order: clone size, D gene, J gene, V gene, CDR3 DNA, CDR3 protein. D genes are given only for firm matches. Size values are once, few and many counts, or a class for expanded clones, and some rows have none.

-	TRBD1	TRBJ1-4	TRBV7-9	TGTGCCAGCAGCTATGGACAGGGTAATGAAAAACTGTTTTTT	CASSYGQGNEKLFF
-	-	TRBJ1-5	TRBV29-1	TGCAGCGTTGACAGGTATCGTCAGCCCCAGCATTTT	CSVDRYRQPQHF
-	-	TRBJ2-5	TRBV5-8	TGTGCCAGCAGCCACGGACAGCACCAAGAGACCCAGTACTTC	CASSHGQHQETQYF
-	-	TRBJ2-1	TRBV7-9	TGTGCCAGCAGCTCTGTCGGACAGCGCAATAATGAGCAGTTCTTC	CASSSVGQRNNEQFF
-	-	TRBJ1-1	TRBV5-1	TGCGCCAGCAGCTTGGCCATAGGGGTGGGTCGGAGCACTGAAGCTTTCTTT	CASSLAIGVGRSTEAFF
-	-	TRBJ2-7	TRBV3-1/TRBV3-2	TGTGCCAGCAGCCGCGTCAGGTACCACTCCTACGAGCAGTACTTC	CASSRVRYHSYEQYF
-	-	TRBJ1-5	TRBV9	TGTGCCAGCAGCCCAGGGGACCCAGACCAGCCCCAGCATTTT	CASSPGDPDQPQHF
-	TRBD2	TRBJ2-4	TRBV7-2	TGTGCCAGCAGCTTTAGGGAGGGCTTAACCAAAAACATTCAGTACTTC	CASSFREGLTKNIQYF
-	TRBD2	TRBJ2-2	TRBV11-3	TGTGCCAGCAGCTTGTGGCGGGAGGGGGCCGGGGAGCTGTTTTTT	CASSLWREGAGELFF
once	TRBD1	TRBJ1-2	TRBV28	TGTGCCAGCAGTTCCGACAGGGGGCAACGTGGCTACACCTTC	CASSSDRGQRGYTF
once	-	TRBJ1-2	TRBV6-1	TGTGCCAGCAGTGAAGCTGTACAGGCGGTCAGCTACACCTTC	CASSEAVQAVSYTF
-	-	TRBJ1-6	TRBV2	TGTGCCACCAACCCTGGCCAGGGCGGAAACTCACCCCTCCACTTT	CATNPGQGGNSPLHF
-	TRBD1	TRBJ1-4	TRBV6-5	TGTGCCAGCAGAGGCGGGACAGTTTTTGATGAAAAACTGTTTTTT	CASRGGTVFDEKLFF
-	-	TRBJ1-4	TRBV5-1	TGCGCCAGCAGCTTGCTTCCGGGAGGTGCTAATGAAAAACTGTTTTTT	CASSLLPGGANEKLFF
-	TRBD2	TRBJ2-7	TRBV7-2	TGTGCCAGCAGCTTAGGGACTAGTAAAACCTACGAGCAGTACTTC	CASSLGTSKTYEQYF
-	TRBD2	TRBJ2-3	TRBV18	TGTGCCAGCTCACCTCTAGCGGTGGGAACAGATACGCAGTATTTT	CASSPLAVGTDTQYF
once	TRBD1	TRBJ2-7	TRBV7-8	TGTGCCAGCAGCTCGATGGGACAGGGTGTCCACGAGCAGTACTTC	CASSSMGQGVHEQYF
-	TRBD2	TRBJ2-1	TRBV7-9	TGTGCCAGCAGCACACTGGGACTAGAAAGCTATGAGCAGTTCTTC	CASSTLGLESYEQFF
once	-	TRBJ2-7	TRBV5-4	TGTGCCAGCAGCTTTCCAGGTGATCCTAACGAGCAGTACTTC	CASSFPGDPNEQYF
-	-	TRBJ1-4	TRBV6-5	TGTGCCAGCAGTTACGGGGGGAGTGTTGAAAAACTGTTTTTT	CASSYGGSVEKLFF
-	TRBD1	TRBJ2-7	TRBV7-9	TGTGCCAGCAGCGACCGGGACAGCCCCTACGAGCAGTACTTC	CASSDRDSPYEQYF
-	TRBD1	TRBJ1-5	TRBV2	TGTGCCAGCAGGGAGGACAGGCGCATGCCCCAGCATTTT	CASREDRRMPQHF
-	-	TRBJ2-3	TRBV7-2	TGTGCCAGCAGCTTAGCTCATACTGCCGTCACAGATACGCAGTATTTT	CASSLAHTAVTDTQYF
-	-	TRBJ1-2	TRBV27	TGTGCCAGCAGTTTAGACAGGATAACGGCCGACTATGGCTACACCTTC	CASSLDRITADYGYTF
-	TRBD1	TRBJ2-5	TRBV28	TGTGCCAGCAGTGGCGCACAGGGGTCTCGAGAGACCCAGTACTTC	CASSGAQGSRETQYF
-	TRBD1	TRBJ2-7	TRBV11-2	TGTGCCAGCAGGGACAGGGGCTACGAGCAGTACTTC	CASRDRGYEQYF
once	-	TRBJ1-2	TRBV11-2	TGTGCCAGCAGCCTCTCAAAGGAGGGCTACACCTTC	CASSLSKEGYTF
-	-	TRBJ2-5	TRBV19	TGTGCCAGTAGTAGAGTGGGCTTGATCGGGGGTACACAAGAGACCCAGTACTTC	CASSRVGLIGGTQETQYF
-	-	TRBJ2-2	TRBV7-9	TGTGCCACCCTAAAACAAAGCCTAGCGAACACCGGGGAGCTGTTTTTT	CATLKQSLANTGELFF
-	TRBD1	TRBJ2-1	TRBV7-3	TGTGCCAGCAGCTTAAGCGGGACAGGCTACAATGAGCAGTTCTTC	CASSLSGTGYNEQFF
-	TRBD1	TRBJ2-7	TRBV6-5	TGTGCCAGCAGTTACCAGGGGGCTAGTGCGCAAGAGCAGTACTTC	CASSYQGASAQEQYF
-	TRBD1	TRBJ1-5	TRBV28	TGTGCCAGTTCGGACAGGAACAATCAGCCCCAGCATTTT	CASSDRNNQPQHF
-	TRBD2	TRBJ2-7	TRBV28	TGTGCCAGCAGTTGGGGGAGGGACGAGCAGTACTTC	CASSWGRDEQYF
-	-	TRBJ1-2	TRBV28	TGTGCCAGCAGAGTAGGGGGGGCCCACTATGGCTACACCTTC	CASRVGGAHYGYTF
once	-	TRBJ1-6	TRBV14	TGTGCCAGCAGCCAAGTAGGGGGCTCCTATAATTCACCCCTCCACTTT	CASSQVGGSYNSPLHF
once	-	TRBJ1-1	TRBV7-3	TGTGCCAGCAGCTTGACAGGCCTTAACACTGAAGCTTTCTTT	CASSLTGLNTEAFF
-	-	TRBJ2-1	TRBV13	TGTGCCAGCAGCTTAGGGCAGGGCAATGAGCAGTTCTTC	CASSLGQGNEQFF
once	-	TRBJ1-4	TRBV28	TGTGCCAGCAGTTACGATACAAATGAAAAACTGTTTTTT	CASSYDTNEKLFF
-	-	TRBJ1-5	TRBV19	TGTGCCAGTAGTCCAAGACCCGCAGGGGCTAGCAATCAGCCCCAGCATTTT	CASSPRPAGASNQPQHF
-	-	TRBJ2-3	TRBV7-6	TGTGCCAGCAGCTTATCCAGTCTCTTTAGCACAGATACGCAGTATTTT	CASSLSSLFSTDTQYF
-	-	TRBJ1-5	TRBV2	TGTGCCAGCAGTTTACAGGCATTGGGCAATCAGCCCCAGCATTTT	CASSLQALGNQPQHF
-	-	TRBJ1-1	TRBV29-1	TGCAGCGTTGCCGACCGCATTTCCCGACAGTCAAACACTGAAGCTTTCTTT	CSVADRISRQSNTEAFF
-	TRBD2	TRBJ2-1	TRBV10-3	TGTGCCACCGGGACTAGCGGGAGGCTCTGGGACAATGAGCAGTTCTTC	CATGTSGRLWDNEQFF